Below, 23 T cell receptor beta chains from the same sample are listed, as sequenced in a study of T cell responses to AZD1222 COVID-19 vaccine. Clones were sequenced by immunoSEQ multiplex PCR, and TCRdb holds only the in-frame ones, with some missing. The sample shows 150,000 to 200,000 clones, over 75% of them seen only once. The material was peripheral blood, obtained on day 0 of AZD1222 vaccination. All receptors derive from an adult in good health.

This clone was found a few times. V and J are TRBV19 and TRBJ1-2; D perhaps matches TRBD1 (6 bases). Between the trimmed V and J ends, which lost 7 bases and 0 bases, there was a span of 15 bases. Germline V CDR1 and CDR2: LNHDA, SQIVND (reference sequence). There are 15 residues in the CDR3. In nucleotides, the CDR3 is TGTGCCAGTAATCTCCGGAACAGGGCTAACTATGGCTACACCTTC. Its translation: CASNLRNRANYGYTF.

A word on this clone: Other DNA sequences in the same sample also yield this CDR3. The CDR3 spells CASSGQGAYEQYF. The CDR3 DNA reads TGTGCCAGCAGCGGACAGGGGGCATACGAGCAGTACTTC. The rearrangement links TRBV9 to TRBJ2-7, with 10 bases fitting TRBD1. CDR1 is SGDLS, CDR2 YYNGEE, per germline. This CDR3 is 13 amino acids long. V shed 3 bases, J shed 4 bases, and the junction held 1 base outside the gene matches.

CDR3 sequence (DNA): TGTGCCAGCAGCTTAGTAGCGGGGGGTGAAAAACTGTTTTTT. It translates to CASSLVAGGEKLFF. The rearrangement links TRBV7-6 to TRBJ1-4; possibly TRBD1 for D (5 bases). The CDR3 is 14 residues long. CDR1 is SGHVS and CDR2 is FNYEAQ in the germline V gene. V gave up 1 base and J gave up 7 bases, with 10 bases separating them.

V usage is TRBV9 and J usage is TRBJ1-4; D remains ambiguous. CDR1 is SGDLS and CDR2 is YYNGEE in the germline V gene. This CDR3 has 15 residues. Trimming took off 1 base at V and 2 bases at J, with 9 bases between the two ends. This CDR3 reads CASSVNAGTNEKLFF. DNA for the CDR3: TGTGCCAGCAGCGTAAATGCGGGTACTAATGAAAAACTGTTTTTT.

CDR3 in amino acids: CASRSGGEADTQYF. The DNA of the CDR3 is TGTGCCAGCAGGTCCGGGGGTGAGGCAGATACGCAGTATTTT. The chain carries TRBV6-5 and TRBJ2-3; tentatively, D is TRBD2 (6 bases). V shed 6 bases and J shed 4 bases, with 14 bases lying between them. CDR3 size: 14 residues. Germline V gene sequence: CDR1 MNHEY, CDR2 SVGAGI.

The chain couples TRBV7-2 to TRBJ1-4; D gene unclear. This CDR3 has 15 amino acids. V was cut by 1 base and J by 1 base, with 7 bases left in between. Germline V gene sequence: CDR1 SGHTA, CDR2 FQGNSA. The DNA for the CDR3 is TGTGCCAGCAGCTTAGATCGGGGAACTAATGAAAAACTGTTTTTT. Protein sequence: CASSLDRGTNEKLFF.

This sequence joins TRBV5-1 and TRBJ1-2, with D unresolved. Per the germline V gene, CDR1 is SGHRS and CDR2 is YFSETQ. CDR3 size: 14 residues. The V and J ends lost 6 bases and 7 bases respectively, with 19 bases between them. CDR3 protein: CASTRSVIRFGYTF. The CDR3 nucleotides are TGCGCCAGCACGAGGTCGGTAATAAGGTTTGGCTACACCTTC.

The rearrangement joins TRBV7-2 to TRBJ2-5; D may be TRBD1 (5 bases). Germline CDR1 and CDR2: SGHTA and FQGNSA. V dropped 2 bases and J dropped 7 bases, with 8 bases sitting between them. This CDR3 has 12 residues. The DNA for the CDR3 is TGTGCCAGCAGCTTACCTAGGGGGACCCAGTACTTC. This codes for CASSLPRGTQYF. Using reference TRBV7-2 and TRBJ2-5 for the parts outside the CDR3, the full variable domain is GAGVSQSPSNKVTEKGKDVELRCDPISGHTALYWYRQSLGQGLEFLIYFQGNSAPDKSGLPSDRFSAERTGGSVSTLTIQRTQQEDSAVYLCASSLPRGTQYFGPGTRLLVL.

V usage is TRBV28 and J usage is TRBJ1-2; a possible D gene is TRBD1 (5 bases). V lost 6 bases, J lost 3 bases, and 17 bases lay in between. Germline V gives CDR1 MDHEN, CDR2 SYDVKM. There are 15 residues in the CDR3. CDR3 bases: TGTGCCAGCAGCCAATTAGGGGTGGGCGACTATGGCTACACCTTC. It codes for CASSQLGVGDYGYTF.

This chain connects TRBV20-1 to TRBJ1-1; TRBD1 aligns across 7 bases. The germline CDR1 and CDR2 sequences are DFQATT and SNEGSKA (reference sequence). The CDR3 sequence is 11 residues long. The CDR3 coding sequence is TGCAGGGGACAGAGGAACACTGAAGCTTTCTTT. This codes for CRGQRNTEAFF.

The count of this clone is one. The chain couples TRBV24-1 to TRBJ1-2; 8 nucleotides match TRBD1. This CDR3 region has 13 residues. Germline-derived CDR1 and CDR2 are KGHDR and SFDVKD. V was clipped by 4 bases and J by 6 bases; unmatched bases: 3. The CDR3 bases are TGTGCCACCAGTGACCCGACAGGGGATGGCTACACCTTC. Translation gives CATSDPTGDGYTF.

The chain uses TRBV18 and TRBJ1-1; D might be TRBD1 (5 bases). The V gene's germline CDR1 is KGHSH and CDR2 LQKENI. V was clipped by 2 bases and J by 0 bases, with 7 bases between them. The length of the CDR3 is 14 residues. CDR3 residues: CASSPDSLNTEAFF. Here the CDR3 DNA reads TGTGCCAGCTCACCAGACAGCCTGAACACTGAAGCTTTCTTT.

The V call is TRBV5-4, the J call TRBJ1-2; D not certain. Trimming pared 4 bases from V and 0 bases from J, leaving 16 bases between. This CDR3 contains 16 residues. CDR1 and CDR2 (germline): SGHNT, YYREEE (reference sequence). Here the CDR3 reads CASSPPATIPNYGYTF. CDR3 bases: TGTGCCAGCAGCCCCCCCGCGACGATTCCTAACTATGGCTACACCTTC.

The rearrangement uses TRBV5-1 and TRBJ2-3; D is ambiguous. CDR3 length equals 14 residues. The V and J ends lost 4 bases and 4 bases respectively, with 13 bases between them. Germline V lookup: CDR1 SGHRS, CDR2 YFSETQ. In nucleotides, the CDR3 is TGCGCCAGCAGCACGGAGATGTTGGCAGATACGCAGTATTTT. It yields the protein CASSTEMLADTQYF.

V usage is TRBV18 and J usage is TRBJ2-3, with 8 bases aligning to TRBD2. J was trimmed by 3 bases and V by 5 bases; bases with no gene match: 4. Germline CDR1 is KGHSH and CDR2 is LQKENI. CDR3 length: 14 residues. The CDR3 DNA reads as TGTGCCAGCTCAGATCTAGCGGGTACAGATACGCAGTATTTT. Protein sequence: CASSDLAGTDTQYF. The full variable domain, completed using reference TRBV18 and TRBJ2-3, is NAGVMQNPRHLVRRRGQEARLRCSPMKGHSHVYWYRQLPEEGLKFMVYLQKENIIDESGMPKERFSAEFPKEGPSILRIQQVVRGDSAAYFCASSDLAGTDTQYFGPGTRLTVL.

Turning to this clone: Other DNA sequences of this sample code for an identical CDR3. This sequence joins TRBV28 and TRBJ2-3; the D is unclear. V gave up 3 bases and J gave up 4 bases, with 8 bases separating them. CDR1 is MDHEN and CDR2 is SYDVKM in the germline V gene. This CDR3 has 13 residues. CDR3 protein: CASSFKGSDTQYF. The CDR3 DNA sequence: TGTGCCAGCAGTTTCAAAGGGTCAGATACGCAGTATTTT.

V is TRBV18 and J is TRBJ2-5, with D uncertain. V lost 1 base and J 2 bases, leaving 2 bases between the germline ends. This CDR3 has 12 amino acids. Germline assignment: CDR1 KGHSH and CDR2 LQKENI. In DNA form, the CDR3 reads TGTGCCAGCTCACCACAGCAAGAGACCCAGTACTTC. Translated: CASSPQQETQYF. Filled out from reference TRBV18 and TRBJ2-5, the complete variable domain reads NAGVMQNPRHLVRRRGQEARLRCSPMKGHSHVYWYRQLPEEGLKFMVYLQKENIIDESGMPKERFSAEFPKEGPSILRIQQVVRGDSAAYFCASSPQQETQYFGPGTRLLVL.

This clone was recorded only once. V gene TRBV28 combines with J gene TRBJ2-1, with TRBD2 matching 7 bases. The CDR3 spans 14 residues. Germline assignment: CDR1 MDHEN and CDR2 SYDVKM. With 6 bases clipped from V and 7 bases from J, the junction kept 9 bases outside the gene matches. CDR3 DNA sequence: TGTGCCAGCAGCTTAGGACTAGTTCAGAATGAGCAGTTCTTC. Its protein is CASSLGLVQNEQFF.

This rearrangement joins TRBV9 to TRBJ1-2; a weak D match, TRBD1 (5 bases). The CDR3 sequence is 14 residues long. CDR1 and CDR2 from the germline V gene are SGDLS and YYNGEE. Deletions cut 3 bases from V and 4 bases from J, with 13 bases between. The CDR3 loop is CASSGRQQLYGYTF. CDR3 nucleotide sequence: TGTGCCAGCAGCGGACGACAGCAACTCTATGGCTACACCTTC.

The chain uses TRBV4-2 and TRBJ2-7; D not resolved. Trimming left V 0 bases short and J 0 bases short, with 12 bases between. The CDR3 is 16 residues long. The germline gives CDR1 LGHNA, CDR2 YNFKEQ. CDR3 coding DNA: TGTGCCAGCAGCCAAGATATCATCCGATCCTCCTACGAGCAGTACTTC. Translating it yields CASSQDIIRSSYEQYF.

V and J are TRBV5-6 and TRBJ2-6, with 8 bases that match TRBD1. Per germline, CDR1 SGHDT and CDR2 YYEEEE. The CDR3 length is 17 residues. The trim removed 1 base at V and 2 bases at J, leaving 5 bases unmatched. The CDR3 sequence: CASSLRQGIAGANVLTF. CDR3 bases: TGTGCCAGCAGCTTGAGACAGGGGATAGCTGGGGCCAACGTCCTGACTTTC.

V usage is TRBV19 and J usage is TRBJ1-1; TRBD1 aligns across 9 bases. The V segment lost 8 bases and the J segment 0 bases; nucleotides outside the gene matches: 10. Per the germline V gene, CDR1 is LNHDA and CDR2 is SQIVND (reference sequence). This CDR3 has 16 residues. The DNA for the CDR3 is TGTGCCAGTTTCACCCCTACAGGGGGCCTGAACACTGAAGCTTTCTTT. This gives the protein CASFTPTGGLNTEAFF.

The J gene is TRBJ2-2, the V gene TRBV6-4; D uncertain. This CDR3 comprises 16 residues. V gave up 5 bases and J gave up 3 bases, with 16 bases separating them. CDR1 and CDR2 from the germline V gene are MRHNA and SNTAGT. The CDR3 region is CASSPRAPTYTGELFF. CDR3 sequence (DNA): TGTGCCAGCAGTCCCCGGGCTCCTACATACACCGGGGAGCTGTTTTTT.